This T cell receptor beta chain was sequenced during a study of CD8 T cells in Susac syndrome. Background on the study: Among the sequenced Susac syndrome patients, five or six had active disease while fewer than 10 were in remission. Notes on the study in general: Among active patients and in TEMRA cells, CD8+ clonal expansion in Susac reached its peak.

Of note for this clonotype: Its antigen is unknown.

RNA totalling roughly 0.45 to 1 ug underwent reverse transcription with random hexamers. Amplification of TCR beta CDR3 used immunoSEQ multiplex PCR across 54 Vbeta and 13 Jbeta. TCRdb ran MiXCR on the immunoSEQ multiplex PCR reads and lists one entry per CDR3 protein. The table includes approximately 190,000 distinct CDR3 sequences, around 93% detected once. With 6 bases removed from V and 0 bases from J, the gap between germline ends came to 14 bases. The CDR3 loop spans 14 amino acids. Germline V gene lookup returns CDR1 SQVTM and CDR2 ANQGSEA. The TCR sequence derives from a human donor with Susac syndrome. The specimen was CD8+ T cells from PBMCs. The chain has TRBV29-1 and TRBJ1-1; D remains ambiguous. The CDR3 DNA follows: TGCAGCGTGGGTGGTAGGCTCATGAACACTGAAGCTTTCTTT. It is translated as CSVGGRLMNTEAFF.